A single sample is the source of the 13 T cell receptor beta chains below, sequenced in a study of T cells in localized non-small cell lung cancer. Repertoires were generated with immunoSEQ multiplex PCR, while TCRdb's copy carries only in-frame clones and drops some. The sample holds about 70,000 clones, 85% to 90% seen once. The source was peripheral blood, collected before any cancer treatment. The receptors originated from a male donor aged 60 or older with stage III squamous cell lung carcinoma.

This clone was observed a single time. The chain carries TRBV6-1 and TRBJ1-2; D call uncertain. CDR3 length: 10 residues. Germline V lookup: CDR1 MNHNS, CDR2 SASEGT. V shed 3 bases and J shed 8 bases, with 4 bases lying between them. CDR3 protein: CASSDWGYTF. The DNA of the CDR3 is TGTGCCAGCAGTGATTGGGGCTACACCTTC.

This chain connects TRBV5-1 to TRBJ2-2; 8 bases agree with TRBD1. Per the germline V gene, CDR1 is SGHRS and CDR2 is YFSETQ. The CDR3 loop spans 15 amino acids. The V segment lost 5 bases and the J segment 7 bases; nucleotides outside the gene matches: 10. The CDR3 nucleotides read TGCGCCAGCAGTCTACTACAGGGGGGAGTCGGGGAGCTGTTTTTT. It translates to CASSLLQGGVGELFF.

The rearrangement uses TRBV7-2 and TRBJ1-1; D call uncertain. CDR3 size: 14 residues. The ends were cut back, 7 bases at V and 0 bases at J, with 12 bases in the middle. The V gene's germline CDR1 is SGHTA and CDR2 FQGNSA. The DNA of the CDR3 is TGTGCCAGCACCCCAGCCGGGGTGAACACTGAAGCTTTCTTT. Translation gives CASTPAGVNTEAFF.

The rearrangement joins TRBV19 to TRBJ2-1; 11 bases line up with TRBD2. With 5 bases clipped from V and 8 bases from J, the junction kept 14 bases outside the gene matches. CDR3 length: 17 residues. Per the germline V gene, CDR1 is LNHDA and CDR2 is SQIVND (reference sequence). The DNA of the CDR3 is TGTGCCAGTAGTTCCTCCCGACTAGCGGGGTCGGGGCATGAGCAGTTCTTC. Translated: CASSSSRLAGSGHEQFF. The entire variable domain, with the rest obtained from reference TRBV19 and TRBJ2-1, is as follows: DGGITQSPKYLFRKEGQNVTLSCEQNLNHDAMYWYRQDPGQGLRLIYYSQIVNDFQKGDIAEGYSVSREKKESFPLTVTSAQKNPTAFYLCASSSSRLAGSGHEQFFGPGTRLTVL.

This clone showed up just once. The rearrangement links TRBV19 to TRBJ2-2; D gene uncertain. In germline, CDR1 is LNHDA, CDR2 SQIVND (reference sequence). The V gene lost 6 bases and the J gene lost 4 bases, with 12 bases spanning the gap. CDR3 length equals 14 residues. CDR3 DNA: TGTGCCAGTAGCCTGGAAGGGTTCACCGGGGAGCTGTTTTTT. Protein sequence: CASSLEGFTGELFF.

CDR3 DNA: TGCGCCAGCACCCAGGGGGTAATGCAGCCCCAGCATTTT. Amino acids: CASTQGVMQPQHF. The gene calls are TRBV10-2 and TRBJ1-5, with 7 nucleotides matching TRBD1. J lost 7 bases, V lost 7 bases, and 7 bases had no gene match. The CDR3 has 13 residues. Germline V gives CDR1 WSHSY, CDR2 SAAADI.

The chain carries TRBV5-3 and TRBJ1-1; 8 nucleotides match TRBD1. TRBV5-3 is sorted into the ORF group, with uncertain function. Trimming removed 4 bases from V and 3 bases from J; junction bases left unmatched: 5. The CDR3 loop spans 14 amino acids. CDR3 sequence: CARSPSTGDTEAFF. The CDR3 nucleotides are TGTGCCAGAAGCCCCTCGACAGGGGACACTGAAGCTTTCTTT.

The chain uses TRBV11-3 and TRBJ2-2; D is perhaps TRBD1 (6 bases). The CDR3 totals 14 residues. Germline V CDR1 and CDR2: SGHNT, YENEEA. The germline V and J ends were trimmed by 4 bases and 1 base, with 7 bases remaining between them. CDR3 in DNA: TGTGCCAGCAGCTCGGGACAGAACACCGGGGAGCTGTTTTTT. Translated, it gives CASSSGQNTGELFF.

V gene TRBV30 combines with J gene TRBJ2-2, with 8 bases fitting TRBD1. J gave up 7 bases and V 3 bases, and 10 bases lay outside the gene matches. The CDR3 consists of 15 residues. CDR1 is GTSNPN, CDR2 SVGIG, per germline (reference sequence). The CDR3 DNA is TGTGCCTGGAGAGCTACAGGGGGAATGGGCGGGGAGCTGTTTTTT. It translates to CAWRATGGMGGELFF.

V gene TRBV7-8 combines with J gene TRBJ2-1; D is ambiguous. The CDR3 covers 16 residues. Germline V gives CDR1 SGHVS, CDR2 FQNEAQ. V lost 3 bases to trimming and J lost 2 bases, with 14 bases between them. CDR3 DNA: TGTGCCAGCAGCTTCCAGGTGAGTGGGGCCTACAATGAGCAGTTCTTC. This codes for CASSFQVSGAYNEQFF.

The chain is built from TRBV5-1 and TRBJ2-2, with TRBD2 as a possible D gene (5 bases). The CDR3 extends over 16 amino acids. Between the trimmed V and J ends, which lost 2 bases and 4 bases, there was a span of 15 bases. In germline, CDR1 is SGHRS, CDR2 YFSETQ. This chain's CDR3 is CASSLGGPLPTGELFF. CDR3 nucleotide sequence: TGCGCCAGCAGCTTAGGAGGCCCCCTACCCACCGGGGAGCTGTTTTTT.

The V gene is TRBV15, the J gene TRBJ2-3, with D maybe TRBD1 (5 bases). This CDR3 is built from 15 residues. In germline, CDR1 is LNHNV, CDR2 YYDKDF (reference sequence). V shed 4 bases and J shed 0 bases, with 11 bases lying between them. The CDR3 DNA reads TGTGCCACCAGCATAGATGGGGCCAGCACAGATACGCAGTATTTT. It encodes CATSIDGASTDTQYF.

Regarding this clone: The sample contains more than one DNA sequence encoding this CDR3. The V and J genes are TRBV6-5 and TRBJ1-5; D uncertain. Looked up from germline, CDR1 is MNHEY and CDR2 is SVGAGI. The CDR3 spans 13 residues. The V end lost 3 bases, the J end lost 6 bases, and 9 bases lay between the germline ends. The CDR3 region has the DNA TGTGCCAGCAGTTATGGGTTGGGTCAGCCCCAGCATTTT. Protein: CASSYGLGQPQHF.